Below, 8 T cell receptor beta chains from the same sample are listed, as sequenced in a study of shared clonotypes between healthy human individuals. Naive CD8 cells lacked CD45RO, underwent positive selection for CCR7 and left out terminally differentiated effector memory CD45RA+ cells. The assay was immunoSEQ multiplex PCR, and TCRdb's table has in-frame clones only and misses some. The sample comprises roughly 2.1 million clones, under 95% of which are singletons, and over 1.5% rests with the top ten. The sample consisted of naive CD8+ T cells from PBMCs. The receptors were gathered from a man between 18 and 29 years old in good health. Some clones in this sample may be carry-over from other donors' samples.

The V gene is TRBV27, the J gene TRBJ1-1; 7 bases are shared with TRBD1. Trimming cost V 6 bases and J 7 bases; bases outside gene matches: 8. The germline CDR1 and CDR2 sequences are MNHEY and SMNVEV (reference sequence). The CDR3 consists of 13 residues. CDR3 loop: CASSLTGQYEAFF. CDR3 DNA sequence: TGTGCCAGCAGCCTGACAGGGCAATATGAAGCTTTCTTT.

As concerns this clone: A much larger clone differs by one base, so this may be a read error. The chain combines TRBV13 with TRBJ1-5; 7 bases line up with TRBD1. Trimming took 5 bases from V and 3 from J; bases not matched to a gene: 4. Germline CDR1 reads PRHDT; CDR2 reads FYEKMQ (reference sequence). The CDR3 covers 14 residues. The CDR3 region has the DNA TGTGCCAGCAGCGAGGGGGCGGACAATCAGCCCCAGCATTTT. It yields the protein CASSEGADNQPQHF.

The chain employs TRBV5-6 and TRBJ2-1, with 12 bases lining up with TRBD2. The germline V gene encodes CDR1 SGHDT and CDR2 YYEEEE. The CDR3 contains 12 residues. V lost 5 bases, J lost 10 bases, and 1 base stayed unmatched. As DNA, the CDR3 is TGTGCCAGCAGGGGGACTAGCGGGGAGCAGTTCTTC. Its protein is CASRGTSGEQFF. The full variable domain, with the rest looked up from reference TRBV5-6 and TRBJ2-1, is DAGVTQSPTHLIKTRGQQVTLRCSPKSGHDTVSWYQQALGQGPQFIFQYYEEEERQRGNFPDRFSGHQFPNYSSELNVNALLLGDSALYLCASRGTSGEQFFGPGTRLTVL.

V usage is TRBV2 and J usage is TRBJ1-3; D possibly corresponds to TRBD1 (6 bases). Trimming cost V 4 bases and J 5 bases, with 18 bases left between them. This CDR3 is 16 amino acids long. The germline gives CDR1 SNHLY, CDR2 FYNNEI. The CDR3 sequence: CASSGGRGLMRNTIYF. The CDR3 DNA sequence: TGTGCCAGCAGTGGGGGCAGGGGTTTAATGAGAAACACCATATATTTT. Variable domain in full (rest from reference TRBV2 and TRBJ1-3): EPEVTQTPSHQVTQMGQEVILRCVPISNHLYFYWYRQILGQKVEFLVSFYNNEISEKSEIFDDQFSVERPDGSNFTLKIRSTKLEDSAMYFCASSGGRGLMRNTIYFGEGSWLTVV.

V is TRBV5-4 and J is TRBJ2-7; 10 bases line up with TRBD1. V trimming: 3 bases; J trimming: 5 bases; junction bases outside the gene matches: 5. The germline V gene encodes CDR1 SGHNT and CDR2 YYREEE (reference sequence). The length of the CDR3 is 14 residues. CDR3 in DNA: TGTGCCAGCAGCTGGGACAGGGGTATCAACGAGCAGTACTTC. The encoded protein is CASSWDRGINEQYF.

CDR3 in DNA: TGTGCCAGCAGCTTAGTACAGAGCGGGGGCGAGGATACGCAGTATTTT. Its protein is CASSLVQSGGEDTQYF. This chain joins TRBV11-3 and TRBJ2-3; 8 positions agree with TRBD2. Germline-derived CDR1 and CDR2 are SGHNT and YENEEA. The length of the CDR3 is 16 residues. Trimming removed 1 base from V and 6 bases from J; junction bases left unmatched: 9.

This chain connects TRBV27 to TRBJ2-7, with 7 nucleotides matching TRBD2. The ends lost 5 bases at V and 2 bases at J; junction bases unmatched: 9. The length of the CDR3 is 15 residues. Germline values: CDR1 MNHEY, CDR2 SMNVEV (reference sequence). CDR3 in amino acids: CASSPSGGRAYEQYF. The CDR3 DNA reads TGTGCCAGCAGTCCCTCCGGAGGGAGGGCCTACGAGCAGTACTTC.

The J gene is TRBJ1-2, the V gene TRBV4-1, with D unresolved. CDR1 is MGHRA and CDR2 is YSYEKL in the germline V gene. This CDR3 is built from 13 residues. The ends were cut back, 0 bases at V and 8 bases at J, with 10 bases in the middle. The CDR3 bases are TGCGCCAGCAGCCAAGAAGCCGCGGGAGGCTACACCTTC. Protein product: CASSQEAAGGYTF.